What follows are 24 T cell receptor beta chains derived from one specimen sequenced in a study of T cell changes during pregnancy in multiple sclerosis. Repertoires were generated with immunoSEQ multiplex PCR, while TCRdb's copy carries only in-frame clones and drops some. The profile shows 130,000 or so clones, about 96% of them singletons. The sequencing used peripheral blood, collected after pregnancy. The receptors were gathered from a female donor with multiple sclerosis, enrolled in a pregnancy study.

This clone was seen just once. V usage is TRBV11-2 and J usage is TRBJ2-7; 7 bases match TRBD1. The trim removed 5 bases at V and 3 bases at J, leaving 4 bases unmatched. The CDR3 extends over 13 amino acids. CDR1 is SGHAT and CDR2 is FQNNGV in the germline V gene. The CDR3 reads CASSIRQGYEQYF. CDR3 nucleotides: TGTGCCAGCAGCATTCGACAGGGCTACGAGCAGTACTTC.

The chain employs TRBV28 and TRBJ2-2, with D perhaps TRBD2 (7 bases). There are 15 residues in the CDR3. The V gene's germline CDR1 is MDHEN and CDR2 SYDVKM. V was clipped by 7 bases and J by 4 bases, with 16 bases between them. Here the CDR3 reads CASITFGGLTGELFF. CDR3 DNA: TGTGCCAGCATCACCTTCGGGGGGCTCACCGGGGAGCTGTTTTTT.

The chain uses TRBV9 and TRBJ2-7; D is possibly TRBD1 (7 bases). V gave up 0 bases and J gave up 4 bases, with 11 bases separating them. Germline CDR1 is SGDLS and CDR2 is YYNGEE. The CDR3 length is 14 residues. The CDR3 bases are TGTGCCAGCAGCGTAGGGTCAGGGGGGTACGAGCAGTACTTC. It codes for CASSVGSGGYEQYF.

The CDR3 DNA sequence: TGTGCCAGCAGCAGTCCCGAGGGTTGGTCCTACGAGCAGTACTTC. Protein: CASSSPEGWSYEQYF. The rearrangement links TRBV28 to TRBJ2-7; weak D call: TRBD2 (5 bases). In germline, CDR1 is MDHEN, CDR2 SYDVKM. This CDR3 has 15 residues. V lost 6 bases and J lost 1, with 16 bases in between.

This clone has only one observation. V and J are TRBV7-6 and TRBJ2-7; 7 nucleotides match TRBD1. After removal of 5 bases from V and 5 bases from J, the junction contained 6 bases not matched to a gene. The CDR3 extends over 13 amino acids. The germline CDR1 and CDR2 sequences are SGHVS and FNYEAQ. CDR3 DNA sequence: TGTGCCAGCAGCCTTAGGACAGGAAACGAGCAGTACTTC. Amino acid sequence: CASSLRTGNEQYF.

The chain couples TRBV9 to TRBJ1-3; D not resolved. CDR1 SGDLS and CDR2 YYNGEE come from the germline V gene. This CDR3 has 14 amino acids. With 4 bases removed from V and 1 base from J, the gap between germline ends came to 9 bases. Here the CDR3 reads CASSPIVSGNTIYF. The CDR3 coding sequence is TGTGCCAGCAGCCCCATAGTTTCTGGAAACACCATATATTTT.

This chain uses TRBV11-3 with TRBJ2-2; 11 bases align to TRBD2. CDR3 size: 16 residues. Germline trimming cut 4 bases from V and 1 base from J; bases unmatched to any gene: 2. Germline CDR1 SGHNT, CDR2 YENEEA. The CDR3: CASSSLAGGNTGELFF. CDR3 DNA: TGTGCCAGCAGCTCTCTAGCGGGAGGGAACACCGGGGAGCTGTTTTTT.

In its sample, this clone was seen once. The chain has TRBV5-1 and TRBJ2-7; 7 bases are a match to TRBD2. The trim removed 4 bases at V and 2 bases at J, leaving 9 bases unmatched. CDR1 is SGHRS, CDR2 YFSETQ, per germline. This CDR3 region has 15 residues. The CDR3 here is CASSPGGSLTYEQYF. CDR3 nucleotides: TGCGCCAGCAGCCCCGGGGGGTCCCTCACCTACGAGCAGTACTTC.

J is TRBJ2-4 and V is TRBV27; D gene ambiguous. The germline CDR1 and CDR2 sequences are MNHEY and SMNVEV (reference sequence). This CDR3 has 17 residues. The V end lost 1 base, the J end lost 2 bases, and 15 bases lay between the germline ends. In DNA, the CDR3 is TGTGCCAGCAGTTTATACGCTAGAGACTGGTCCAAAAACATTCAGTACTTC. The encoded protein is CASSLYARDWSKNIQYF.

This clone was observed once. This sequence joins TRBV6-5 and TRBJ2-3; TRBD2 agrees at 7 bases. The length of the CDR3 is 12 residues. Germline values: CDR1 MNHEY, CDR2 SVGAGI. The V segment lost 5 bases and the J segment 8 bases; nucleotides outside the gene matches: 4. CDR3 nucleotides: TGTGCCAGCAGTCCGACTAGCTTTACGCAGTATTTT. Amino acids: CASSPTSFTQYF.

The chain carries TRBV19 and TRBJ2-2; no firm D call. The CDR3 consists of 11 residues. The ends were cut back, 8 bases at V and 6 bases at J, with 7 bases in the middle. Germline-derived CDR1 and CDR2 are LNHDA and SQIVND (reference sequence). Written as DNA, the CDR3 is TGTGCCAGTTCTCCCCCCGGGGAGCTGTTTTTT. The encoded protein is CASSPPGELFF. Supplemented by reference TRBV19 and TRBJ2-2, the full variable domain reads DGGITQSPKYLFRKEGQNVTLSCEQNLNHDAMYWYRQDPGQGLRLIYYSQIVNDFQKGDIAEGYSVSREKKESFPLTVTSAQKNPTAFYLCASSPPGELFFGEGSRLTVL.

The chain's CDR3 is CASARGTEAFF. The CDR3 DNA sequence: TGTGCCTCAGCACGGGGCACTGAAGCTTTCTTT. V is TRBV25-1 and J is TRBJ1-1; no reliable D call. Germline V gives CDR1 MGHDK, CDR2 SYGVNS. This CDR3 has 11 amino acids. The V and J ends lost 11 bases and 4 bases respectively, with 11 bases between them.

The chain links TRBV6-4 to TRBJ2-2; 7 bases align to TRBD1. This CDR3 is 15 amino acids long. The trim removed 6 bases at V and 4 bases at J, leaving 8 bases unmatched. Germline values: CDR1 MRHNA, CDR2 SNTAGT. This CDR3 is CASSGPGQRTGELFF. The CDR3 DNA follows: TGTGCCAGCAGCGGACCGGGACAGCGCACCGGGGAGCTGTTTTTT.

The chain is built from TRBV6-5 and TRBJ1-6, with D unresolved. The germline gives CDR1 MNHEY, CDR2 SVGAGI. The CDR3 extends over 14 amino acids. Trimming left V 1 base short and J 5 bases short, with 6 bases between. As DNA, the CDR3 is TGTGCCAGCAGTTACTACAGTAATAATTCACCCCTCCACTTT. It encodes CASSYYSNNSPLHF.

This clone occurred once. This chain uses TRBV5-1 with TRBJ2-4; 11 bases agree with TRBD2. The length of the CDR3 is 16 residues. Trimming at V came to 4 bases and at J to 0 bases, leaving 3 bases not matched to a gene. The germline V gene has CDR1 SGHRS and CDR2 YFSETQ. The CDR3 nucleotides are TGCGCCAGCAGCCATGGACTAGCGGGAGCCAAAAACATTCAGTACTTC. Translation gives CASSHGLAGAKNIQYF.

The chain recombines TRBV29-1 with TRBJ2-5; 8 bases fit TRBD1. This CDR3 is built from 13 residues. V lost 4 bases to trimming and J lost 3 bases; unmatched junction nucleotides: 4. From germline, CDR1 is SQVTM and CDR2 ANQGSEA. The CDR3 reads CSVVRGPEETQYF. CDR3 DNA sequence: TGCAGCGTTGTCAGGGGGCCGGAAGAGACCCAGTACTTC.

The chain recombines TRBV30 with TRBJ1-1, with D hard to call. V was cut by 2 bases and J by 4 bases, with 5 bases left in between. Germline CDR1 reads GTSNPN; CDR2 reads SVGIG (reference sequence). This CDR3 comprises 11 residues. The CDR3 sequence: CAWSPRTEAFF. The CDR3 bases are TGTGCCTGGAGTCCCCGCACTGAAGCTTTCTTT.

The chain links TRBV29-1 to TRBJ2-2; 9 nucleotides agree with TRBD1. The V gene end was trimmed by 5 bases and the J gene end by 0 bases; junction bases not matched to a gene: 1. Germline CDR1 reads SQVTM; CDR2 reads ANQGSEA. The CDR3 runs to 14 residues. The DNA for the CDR3 is TGCAGCGTTCGGGACAGGGCGAACACCGGGGAGCTGTTTTTT. It specifies CSVRDRANTGELFF.

The chain carries TRBV7-6 and TRBJ2-7; 9 bases align to TRBD2. V lost 2 bases to trimming and J lost 1 base; unmatched junction nucleotides: 9. CDR1 is SGHVS, CDR2 FNYEAQ, per germline. CDR3 length: 17 amino acids. CDR3 sequence (DNA): TGTGCCAGCAGCTTACGCGGGGGGGATGGAGCGTCCTACGAGCAGTACTTC. Amino acids: CASSLRGGDGASYEQYF.

V usage is TRBV11-3 and J usage is TRBJ2-1; D is unresolved. The CDR3 totals 12 residues. The germline V gene encodes CDR1 SGHNT and CDR2 YENEEA. Trimming removed 5 bases from V and 5 bases from J, with 7 bases in between. CDR3 nucleotides: TGTGCCAGCAGCCTCCTTGACAATGAGCAGTTCTTC. Translating it yields CASSLLDNEQFF.

This chain links TRBV27 with TRBJ1-2, with 9 bases matching TRBD1. This CDR3 has 13 amino acids. V lost 7 bases to trimming and J lost 5 bases; unmatched junction nucleotides: 5. Germline-derived CDR1 and CDR2 are MNHEY and SMNVEV (reference sequence). CDR3: CASTLTGGYGYTF. The CDR3 DNA follows: TGTGCCAGCACCCTGACAGGGGGGTATGGCTACACCTTC.

The chain uses TRBV7-9 and TRBJ2-1; 12 nucleotides line up with TRBD2. Losses at the gene ends were 6 bases for V and 2 bases for J; bases not matched to a gene: 2. CDR1 SEHNR and CDR2 FQNEAQ come from the germline V gene (reference sequence). The CDR3 has 15 amino acids. The CDR3 reads CASRLAGGAYNEQFF. DNA of the CDR3: TGTGCCAGCAGGCTAGCGGGAGGGGCCTACAATGAGCAGTTCTTC.

The chain joins TRBV28 to TRBJ2-7, with D possibly TRBD2 on 5 matching bases. V dropped 8 bases and J dropped 4 bases, with 9 bases sitting between them. This CDR3 contains 11 residues. Germline V gene data show CDR1 as MDHEN and CDR2 as SYDVKM. CDR3 residues: CASGRDYEQYF. CDR3 nucleotides: TGTGCCAGCGGGAGAGATTACGAGCAGTACTTC.

The chain employs TRBV25-1 and TRBJ1-1; 8 nucleotides match TRBD1. Unmatched junction bases numbered 4, after V lost 6 bases and J lost 4 bases. Per the germline V gene, CDR1 is MGHDK and CDR2 is SYGVNS. This CDR3 region has 13 residues. The CDR3 sequence is CASRMTGVTEAFF. In DNA, the CDR3 is TGTGCCAGCAGAATGACAGGGGTCACTGAAGCTTTCTTT. The whole variable domain, filled in from reference TRBV25-1 and TRBJ1-1, reads EADIYQTPRYLVIGTGKKITLECSQTMGHDKMYWYQQDPGMELHLIHYSYGVNSTEKGDLSSESTVSRIRTEHFPLTLESARPSHTSQYLCASRMTGVTEAFFGQGTRLTVV.